This entry features one T cell receptor beta chain sequence. Its antigen is not known. PCR amplification relied on 60 Vbeta primers (plus 13 Jbeta primers). Profiling relied on immunoSEQ multiplex PCR, and the TCRdb table lists in-frame clones only, not all of them. The data show about 120,000 clones, roughly 70% seen once. The entry originates in a study of cytomegalovirus exposure and HLA in healthy donors. Trimming took off 0 bases at V and 6 bases at J, with 15 bases between the two ends. The germline V gene encodes CDR1 SGHAT and CDR2 FQNNGV. The CDR3 is 15 amino acids. Findings and caveats of the study: Around 18,000 TCR beta sequences were associated with HLA alleles at 0.05 false discovery rate in a later analysis. In an earlier analysis, most TCR beta V segments were productive about 87% or about 30% of the time. Differences between HLA loci emerged in a later analysis of TCR association rates, with DRB1 most and HLA-C fewest. Associated with cytomegalovirus, according to the listing, were around 160 TCR beta chains.

This TCR derives from a woman younger than 35 in good health and CMV-seronegative. The sample comprised PBMCs. This chain joins TRBV11-2 and TRBJ2-7; possibly TRBD1 for D (5 bases). CDR3: CASSLDLGRVGEQYF. CDR3 in DNA: TGTGCCAGCAGCTTAGATCTGGGCAGGGTAGGCGAGCAGTACTTC.